A single sample is the source of the 15 T cell receptor beta chains below, sequenced in a study of cytomegalovirus exposure and HLA in healthy donors. It was with 60 Vbeta and 13 Jbeta primers that the PCR ran. Generated by immunoSEQ multiplex PCR, the TCRdb table keeps only in-frame clones and is missing some. This sample has over 85,000 clones, with over 80% found just once. Sequencing was carried out using PBMCs. The receptors stem from a man aged 35-49 years in good health and CMV-seronegative.

The rearrangement joins TRBV7-9 to TRBJ2-1, with 10 positions matching TRBD2. This CDR3 contains 16 residues. Germline V lookup: CDR1 SEHNR, CDR2 FQNEAQ (reference sequence). Trimming removed 3 bases from V and 3 bases from J; junction bases left unmatched: 5. The CDR3 loop is CASSFSGGSHYNEQFF. The DNA for the CDR3 is TGTGCCAGCAGCTTTAGCGGGGGGTCTCACTACAATGAGCAGTTCTTC.

The V and J genes are TRBV6-5 and TRBJ1-1; tentatively, D is TRBD1 (6 bases). The V end lost 0 bases, the J end lost 4 bases, and 9 bases lay between the germline ends. This CDR3 has 14 amino acids. Germline lookup yields CDR1 MNHEY and CDR2 SVGAGI. CDR3 amino acids: CASSYSGQITEAFF. Here the CDR3 DNA reads TGTGCCAGCAGTTACTCAGGACAGATCACTGAAGCTTTCTTT.

This chain connects TRBV5-1 to TRBJ2-7; 10 bases are shared with TRBD1. Germline CDR1 reads SGHRS; CDR2 reads YFSETQ. The V and J ends lost 4 bases and 4 bases, in that order; junction bases with no gene match: 11. This CDR3 spans 16 amino acids. CDR3: CASSGPGQGMGYEQYF. The CDR3 DNA follows: TGCGCCAGCAGCGGCCCGGGACAGGGGATGGGATACGAGCAGTACTTC. Together with reference TRBV5-1 and TRBJ2-7, the CDR3 gives the full variable domain: KAGVTQTPRYLIKTRGQQVTLSCSPISGHRSVSWYQQTPGQGLQFLFEYFSETQRNKGNFPGRFSGRQFSNSRSEMNVSTLELGDSALYLCASSGPGQGMGYEQYFGPGTRLTVT.

The genes are TRBV7-9 and TRBJ2-3; TRBD2 is a possible D gene (5 bases). Germline CDR1 reads SEHNR; CDR2 reads FQNEAQ (reference sequence). V lost 2 bases and J 3 bases, leaving 9 bases between the germline ends. The CDR3 spans 14 residues. The CDR3 protein is CASSLTGWTDTQYF. The CDR3 DNA follows: TGTGCCAGCAGCTTAACGGGGTGGACAGATACGCAGTATTTT.

The chain has TRBV6-5 and TRBJ1-1; 7 positions agree with TRBD1. This CDR3 has 15 amino acids. CDR1 is MNHEY and CDR2 is SVGAGI in the germline V gene. J lost 7 bases, V lost 6 bases, and 14 bases had no gene match. CDR3 loop: CASRPRGGRGDEAFF. The CDR3 DNA is TGTGCCAGCAGGCCCCGGGGCGGCAGGGGGGATGAAGCTTTCTTT.

J is TRBJ1-2 and V is TRBV15; possibly TRBD1 for D (5 bases). The CDR3 covers 13 residues. The germline V gene encodes CDR1 LNHNV and CDR2 YYDKDF (reference sequence). Trimming removed 1 base from V and 3 bases from J, with 6 bases in between. The CDR3 loop reads CATSRGRDYGYTF. The CDR3 DNA reads TGTGCCACCAGCAGAGGCAGGGACTATGGCTACACCTTC.

The genes are TRBV28 and TRBJ1-1, with D possibly being TRBD1 (5 bases). In germline, CDR1 is MDHEN, CDR2 SYDVKM. Trimming shortened V by 7 bases and J by 5 bases, and 17 bases separated the two germline ends. The CDR3 totals 14 residues. The chain's CDR3 is CASTVGGAETEAFF. CDR3 sequence (DNA): TGTGCCAGCACGGTTGGAGGGGCGGAGACTGAAGCTTTCTTT.

The rearrangement links TRBV9 to TRBJ2-7; a weak D match, TRBD2 (6 bases). The CDR3 is made up of 15 amino acids. V lost 4 bases and J 0 bases, leaving 14 bases between the germline ends. The germline CDR1 and CDR2 sequences are SGDLS and YYNGEE. The CDR3, as DNA: TGTGCCAGCAGCCCGCAAGCGGGCGCCTCCTACGAGCAGTACTTC. Its translation: CASSPQAGASYEQYF.

The chain is built from TRBV6-5 and TRBJ2-3, with D maybe TRBD1 (5 bases). The CDR3 is 12 residues long. Trimming shortened V by 8 bases and J by 2 bases, and 8 bases separated the two germline ends. Germline V gives CDR1 MNHEY, CDR2 SVGAGI. The CDR3 coding sequence is TGTGCCAGCTACAGGTACACAGATACGCAGTATTTT. Protein: CASYRYTDTQYF.

The V call is TRBV10-3, the J call TRBJ2-7; TRBD1 agrees at 11 bases. The trim removed 6 bases at V and 5 bases at J, leaving 6 bases unmatched. The germline CDR1 and CDR2 sequences are ENHRY and SYGVKD. The CDR3 spans 14 residues. The CDR3 here is CAIRRTGGVNEQYF. The DNA of the CDR3 is TGTGCCATCAGAAGGACAGGGGGCGTGAACGAGCAGTACTTC.

In its sample, this clone was seen once. The V call is TRBV7-9, the J call TRBJ2-3; 9 bases are shared with TRBD2. CDR1 SEHNR and CDR2 FQNEAQ come from the germline V gene (reference sequence). The CDR3 loop spans 17 amino acids. J was trimmed by 4 bases and V by 0 bases; bases with no gene match: 8. The CDR3 here is CASSLAKRGVRADTQYF. DNA for the CDR3: TGTGCCAGCAGCTTAGCGAAGCGGGGGGTCCGGGCAGATACGCAGTATTTT.

The genes are TRBV6-5 and TRBJ1-2, with D possibly being TRBD1 (5 bases). The length of the CDR3 is 15 residues. Germline V gene data show CDR1 as MNHEY and CDR2 as SVGAGI. V gave up 2 bases and J gave up 1 base, with 11 bases separating them. This CDR3 reads CASSYGQGSNYGYTF. The CDR3, as DNA: TGTGCCAGCAGTTACGGCCAGGGTAGTAACTATGGCTACACCTTC.

The chain links TRBV7-2 to TRBJ2-2, with D perhaps matching TRBD2 (6 bases). The germline CDR1 and CDR2 sequences are SGHTA and FQGNSA. Trimming removed 7 bases at V and 11 bases at J, with 11 bases between. This CDR3 has 11 amino acids. Written as DNA, the CDR3 is TGTGCCAGCACCCGGAGGGTAGAGCTGTTTTTT. It is translated as CASTRRVELFF. The whole variable domain, remainder taken from reference TRBV7-2 and TRBJ2-2, is GAGVSQSPSNKVTEKGKDVELRCDPISGHTALYWYRQSLGQGLEFLIYFQGNSAPDKSGLPSDRFSAERTGGSVSTLTIQRTQQEDSAVYLCASTRRVELFFGEGSRLTVL.

The chain is built from TRBV5-1 and TRBJ2-5; D possibly corresponds to TRBD1 (7 bases). The V end was cut by 4 bases, the J end by 5 bases, with 15 bases between. This CDR3 has 14 amino acids. From germline, CDR1 is SGHRS and CDR2 YFSETQ. CDR3 protein: CASSRTGREETQYF. CDR3 sequence (DNA): TGCGCCAGCAGCCGGACAGGACGGGAGGAGACCCAGTACTTC.

This clone has a single count. The V and J genes are TRBV7-8 and TRBJ2-7; 10 positions match TRBD2. V dropped 4 bases and J dropped 2; count of bases not matched to a gene: 2. Looked up from germline, CDR1 is SGHVS and CDR2 is FQNEAQ. The CDR3 consists of 14 residues. CDR3 DNA: TGTGCCAGCAGCTCGGGACTAGCGCCCTACGAGCAGTACTTC. Translation gives CASSSGLAPYEQYF.